The next 20 T cell receptor beta chains were all read from a single sample in a study of long-term antiretroviral therapy in people with HIV. At the survey level, the v3.0 immunoSEQ assay was run. Assay used: immunoSEQ multiplex PCR; TCRdb lists only in-frame clones, some missing. Here the sample spans about 20,000 clones, approximately 86% being singletons. Source: unsorted PBMCs, taken around 2.5 years after starting antiretroviral therapy. The receptors were sampled from a middle-aged man with HIV.

This chain uses TRBV13 with TRBJ2-5, with D perhaps matching TRBD2 (5 bases). V lost 4 bases to trimming and J lost 0 bases, with 18 bases between them. The germline V gene encodes CDR1 PRHDT and CDR2 FYEKMQ (reference sequence). This CDR3 contains 17 residues. CDR3 amino acids: CASSYRFGLPNQETQYF. CDR3 nucleotide sequence: TGTGCCAGCAGCTATAGGTTTGGACTCCCAAACCAAGAGACCCAGTACTTC. The variable domain in full, with the rest retrieved from reference TRBV13 and TRBJ2-5, is AAGVIQSPRHLIKEKRETATLKCYPIPRHDTVYWYQQGPGQDPQFLISFYEKMQSDKGSIPDRFSAQQFSDYHSELNMSSLELGDSALYFCASSYRFGLPNQETQYFGPGTRLLVL.

This clone was seen just once. The V gene is TRBV10-2, the J gene TRBJ1-4, with 7 bases identical to TRBD1. V shed 8 bases and J 4 bases; nucleotides not matched to a gene: 10. This CDR3 comprises 15 residues. Germline V gives CDR1 WSHSY, CDR2 SAAADI. In DNA, the CDR3 is TGCGCCAGCGGCCCCGGGACAGCCAGTAATGAAAAACTGTTTTTT. Its translation: CASGPGTASNEKLFF.

The chain links TRBV29-1 to TRBJ2-1, with TRBD2 matching over 9 bases. This CDR3 is 12 amino acids long. V trimming: 5 bases; J trimming: 8 bases; junction bases outside the gene matches: 4. Germline V gives CDR1 SQVTM, CDR2 ANQGSEA. CDR3 nucleotide sequence: TGCAGCGTTAGCGGGAGGTCGGATGAGCAGTTCTTC. Protein product: CSVSGRSDEQFF.

Only a few counts were recorded for this clone. The CDR3 DNA is TGTGCCAGCAGTGTCCGTCGTTCCGAGCCCCAGCATTTT. Its protein is CASSVRRSEPQHF. The chain combines TRBV6-1 with TRBJ1-5; unclear D gene. CDR3 length: 13 amino acids. V gave up 4 bases and J gave up 8 bases, with 12 bases separating them. The germline CDR1 and CDR2 sequences are MNHNS and SASEGT.

The CDR3 is CASSLAPDRGYTF. The CDR3 nucleotides are TGCGCCAGCAGCTTGGCCCCGGATCGTGGCTACACCTTC. J is TRBJ1-2 and V is TRBV5-1; no reliable D call. Germline V gene data show CDR1 as SGHRS and CDR2 as YFSETQ. Deletions cut 0 bases from V and 7 bases from J, with 10 bases between. This CDR3 region has 13 residues. The full variable domain, completed using reference TRBV5-1 and TRBJ1-2, is KAGVTQTPRYLIKTRGQQVTLSCSPISGHRSVSWYQQTPGQGLQFLFEYFSETQRNKGNFPGRFSGRQFSNSRSEMNVSTLELGDSALYLCASSLAPDRGYTFGSGTRLTVV.

The V call is TRBV6-6, the J call TRBJ1-4; D remains unclear. Germline V gene data show CDR1 as MNHNY and CDR2 as SVGAGI (reference sequence). The CDR3 is 15 amino acids. V was clipped by 2 bases and J by 0 bases, with 7 bases between them. The CDR3 spells CASSYGVATNEKLFF. In nucleotides, the CDR3 is TGTGCCAGCAGTTACGGGGTAGCAACTAATGAAAAACTGTTTTTT.

This clone has only a few counts. The chain couples TRBV23-1 to TRBJ2-1, with 7 bases identical to TRBD1. TRBV23-1 is noted as an ORF with a role that remains uncertain. This CDR3 spans 17 amino acids. The junction had 9 bases not matched to a gene; V was cut back by 2 bases and J by 2 bases. Here the CDR3 DNA reads TGCGCCAGCAGTCAACCCGACAGGGACGAGACCTACAATGAGCAGTTCTTC. Amino acid sequence: CASSQPDRDETYNEQFF.

The chain joins TRBV19 to TRBJ1-5; no firm D call. CDR1 is LNHDA and CDR2 is SQIVND in the germline V gene (reference sequence). This CDR3 contains 15 residues. Trimming removed 5 bases from V and 0 bases from J, with 11 bases in between. CDR3 loop: CASSDGRGSNQPQHF. DNA of the CDR3: TGTGCCAGTAGTGACGGACGGGGTAGCAATCAGCCCCAGCATTTT.

The rearrangement joins TRBV30 to TRBJ2-2; no reliable D call. The germline V gene encodes CDR1 GTSNPN and CDR2 SVGIG (reference sequence). This CDR3 contains 14 residues. Trimming removed 2 bases from V and 2 bases from J, with 9 bases in between. CDR3: CAWSNGGNTGELFF. The CDR3 DNA sequence: TGTGCCTGGAGTAATGGTGGAAACACCGGGGAGCTGTTTTTT.

This clone came up once. The chain has TRBV2 and TRBJ2-7, with a possible D match to TRBD1 (6 bases). This CDR3 spans 15 amino acids. CDR1 SNHLY and CDR2 FYNNEI come from the germline V gene. V lost 1 base to trimming and J lost 2 bases, with 12 bases between them. The CDR3 loop is CASSEVTGVPYEQYF. Written as DNA, the CDR3 is TGTGCCAGCAGTGAAGTGACAGGTGTCCCCTACGAGCAGTACTTC.

This clone was found once. V is TRBV30 and J is TRBJ1-4, with a possible D match to TRBD1 (6 bases). The germline gives CDR1 GTSNPN, CDR2 SVGIG (reference sequence). This CDR3 spans 17 amino acids. The germline V and J ends were trimmed by 3 bases and 5 bases, with 22 bases remaining between them. The CDR3 DNA sequence: TGTGCCTGGAGAGGGCCCCGCATACAGGGCGGAAATGAAAAACTGTTTTTT. Amino acid sequence: CAWRGPRIQGGNEKLFF. The variable domain in full, completed from reference TRBV30 and TRBJ1-4, reads SQTIHQWPATLVQPVGSPLSLECTVEGTSNPNLYWYRQAAGRGLQLLFYSVGIGQISSEVPQNLSASRPQDRQFILSSKKLLLSDSGFYLCAWRGPRIQGGNEKLFFGSGTQLSVL.

V and J are TRBV30 and TRBJ1-1; D ambiguous. The CDR3 has 14 amino acids. V was trimmed by 4 bases and J by 0 bases, leaving 12 bases between them. Per germline, CDR1 GTSNPN and CDR2 SVGIG (reference sequence). The CDR3 region is CAWTVVPMNTEAFF. The DNA for the CDR3 is TGTGCCTGGACAGTGGTTCCCATGAACACTGAAGCTTTCTTT.

The chain has TRBV7-8 and TRBJ2-6; D is ambiguous. V lost 0 bases and J 0 bases, leaving 9 bases between the germline ends. The CDR3 consists of 17 residues. Germline V CDR1 and CDR2: SGHVS, FQNEAQ. In nucleotides, the CDR3 is TGTGCCAGCAGCTTAGCTGATGTACCCTCTGGGGCCAACGTCCTGACTTTC. As protein: CASSLADVPSGANVLTF.

The chain couples TRBV6-6 to TRBJ1-4; D gene uncertain. V lost 6 bases and J 8 bases, leaving 10 bases between the germline ends. In germline, CDR1 is MNHNY, CDR2 SVGAGI (reference sequence). This CDR3 is 12 amino acids long. CDR3 residues: CASSNEREKLFF. In DNA form, the CDR3 reads TGTGCCAGCAGCAATGAAAGGGAAAAACTGTTTTTT.

The CDR3 sequence: CASNFFPGELFF. For the CDR3, the DNA is TGTGCCAGCAACTTCTTCCCCGGGGAGCTGTTTTTT. This chain uses TRBV2 with TRBJ2-2; unclear D gene. Trimming stripped 7 bases from V and 6 bases from J, with 9 bases between. This CDR3 has 12 residues. The germline V gene has CDR1 SNHLY and CDR2 FYNNEI. Full variable domain (missing parts from reference TRBV2 and TRBJ2-2): EPEVTQTPSHQVTQMGQEVILRCVPISNHLYFYWYRQILGQKVEFLVSFYNNEISEKSEIFDDQFSVERPDGSNFTLKIRSTKLEDSAMYFCASNFFPGELFFGEGSRLTVL.

This chain joins TRBV11-2 and TRBJ2-5; possibly TRBD2 for D (6 bases). The V end lost 1 base, the J end lost 2 bases, and 11 bases lay between the germline ends. The CDR3 runs to 15 residues. From germline, CDR1 is SGHAT and CDR2 FQNNGV. The CDR3 reads CASSLVAGKQETQYF. DNA of the CDR3: TGTGCCAGCAGCTTAGTTGCGGGGAAACAAGAGACCCAGTACTTC.

This CDR3 is CASSAGSSYEQYF. The CDR3 nucleotides read TGTGCCAGCAGTGCCGGTAGCAGCTACGAGCAGTACTTC. This chain links TRBV7-9 with TRBJ2-7, with D unresolved. Trimming cost V 6 bases and J 3 bases, with 12 bases left between them. The CDR3 length is 13 residues. Germline V gives CDR1 SEHNR, CDR2 FQNEAQ (reference sequence).

This clone was detected once. The gene calls are TRBV6-5 and TRBJ1-1, with D tentatively TRBD1 (5 bases). There are 14 residues in the CDR3. V was clipped by 3 bases and J by 5 bases, with 13 bases between them. Germline CDR1 is MNHEY and CDR2 is SVGAGI. CDR3 loop: CASSYYLEGTEAFF. The CDR3 nucleotides read TGTGCCAGCAGTTATTATTTGGAGGGGACTGAAGCTTTCTTT.

The V and J genes are TRBV5-5 and TRBJ2-2; 12 bases agree with TRBD2. Trimming took 0 bases from V and 8 from J; bases not matched to a gene: 11. Germline CDR1 is SGHKS and CDR2 is YYEKEE (reference sequence). The CDR3 runs to 18 residues. The CDR3 region has the DNA TGTGCCAGCAGCTTGGCCGTCGGACTAGCGGGGCGAGGAGGGGAGCTGTTTTTT. Residues: CASSLAVGLAGRGGELFF.

This clone came up once. J is TRBJ1-1 and V is TRBV18, with TRBD1 matching over 7 bases. There are 14 residues in the CDR3. V was clipped by 6 bases and J by 1 base; unmatched bases: 5. Germline CDR1 and CDR2: KGHSH and LQKENI. CDR3 region: CASSYGTENTEAFF. The CDR3 nucleotides are TGTGCCAGCTCCTATGGGACAGAGAACACTGAAGCTTTCTTT.